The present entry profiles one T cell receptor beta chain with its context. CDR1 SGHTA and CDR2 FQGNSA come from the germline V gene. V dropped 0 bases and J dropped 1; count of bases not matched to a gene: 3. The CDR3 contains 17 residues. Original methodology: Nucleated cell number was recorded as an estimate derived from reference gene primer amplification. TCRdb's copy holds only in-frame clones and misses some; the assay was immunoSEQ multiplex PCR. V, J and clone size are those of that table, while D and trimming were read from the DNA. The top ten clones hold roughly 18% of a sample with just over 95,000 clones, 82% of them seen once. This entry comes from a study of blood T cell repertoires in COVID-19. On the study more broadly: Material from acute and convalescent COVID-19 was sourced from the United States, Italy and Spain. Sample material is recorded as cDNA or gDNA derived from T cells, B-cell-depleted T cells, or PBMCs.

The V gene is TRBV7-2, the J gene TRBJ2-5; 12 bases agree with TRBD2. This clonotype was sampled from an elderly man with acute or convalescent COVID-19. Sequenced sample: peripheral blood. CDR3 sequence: CASSLALGLAGQETQYF. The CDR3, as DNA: TGTGCCAGCAGCTTAGCTCTGGGACTAGCGGGCCAAGAGACCCAGTACTTC. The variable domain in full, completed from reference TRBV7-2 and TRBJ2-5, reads GAGVSQSPSNKVTEKGKDVELRCDPISGHTALYWYRQSLGQGLEFLIYFQGNSAPDKSGLPSDRFSAERTGGSVSTLTIQRTQQEDSAVYLCASSLALGLAGQETQYFGPGTRLLVL.